A single sample is the source of the 17 T cell receptor beta chains below, sequenced in a study of Graves' ophthalmopathy and Graves' hyperthyroidism. RNA transcripts yielded amplified TCR beta CDR3 regions. The authors performed first-round RT-PCR with HTBI primers and then a second-round multiplex PCR. Each CDR3 protein gets one entry after TCRdb re-called the multiplex PCR reads with MiXCR. The sample includes about 220,000 distinct CDR3 sequences, about 22% seen only once; the top ten take roughly 44%. Sequencing was done on a sample of peripheral blood. Source of these receptors: a woman between 45 and 65 years old with Graves' ophthalmopathy.

This clonotype occurred many times. The rearrangement uses TRBV28 and TRBJ2-7; 9 bases fit TRBD2. CDR3 length: 14 residues. CDR1 MDHEN and CDR2 SYDVKM come from the germline V gene. Unmatched junction bases numbered 7, after V lost 8 bases and J lost 2 bases. The CDR3 coding sequence is TGTGCCAGCGAATTGGCGGGAGGGCCCTACGAGCAGTACTTC. It specifies CASELAGGPYEQYF.

This clonotype appeared many times. The chain recombines TRBV12-3 or TRBV12-4 with TRBJ1-2, with TRBD1 identical over 7 bases. This CDR3 comprises 15 residues. V trimming: 5 bases; J trimming: 3 bases; junction bases outside the gene matches: 9. CDR3 sequence: CASSPTGVQDYGYTF. CDR3 DNA sequence: TGTGCCAGCAGTCCCACAGGGGTTCAGGACTATGGCTACACCTTC.

Many counts were recorded for this clonotype. The CDR3 sequence: CASSSYRQASYEQYF. In DNA form, the CDR3 reads TGTGCCAGCAGTTCCTACCGACAGGCCTCCTACGAGCAGTACTTC. V and J are TRBV28 and TRBJ2-7; a weak D match, TRBD1 (6 bases). This CDR3 comprises 15 residues. The germline V gene encodes CDR1 MDHEN and CDR2 SYDVKM. V was pared by 4 bases and J by 0 bases, with 13 bases between.

This clonotype was recorded at least ten times. The genes are TRBV12-5 and TRBJ2-5; the D call may be TRBD1 or TRBD2 (6 bases each). V lost 4 bases to trimming and J lost 4 bases, with 13 bases between them. The CDR3 has 14 residues. CDR1 LGHNT and CDR2 FRNRAP come from the germline V gene. CDR3 in amino acids: CASGWRGGTETQYF. As DNA, the CDR3 is TGTGCTAGTGGTTGGAGAGGGGGGACAGAGACCCAGTACTTC.

At least ten counts were recorded for this clonotype. The chain carries TRBV6-5 and TRBJ1-6, with a possible D match to TRBD1 (6 bases). V was shortened by 4 bases and J by 7 bases, with 8 bases between the two germline ends. The germline V gene has CDR1 MNHEY and CDR2 SVGAGI. The CDR3 contains 13 residues. This CDR3 is CASSSTGNSPLHF. In DNA form, the CDR3 reads TGTGCCAGCAGTTCCACAGGGAATTCACCCCTCCACTTT.

The rearrangement joins TRBV6-5 to TRBJ2-7, with D unresolved. Per the germline V gene, CDR1 is MNHEY and CDR2 is SVGAGI. The CDR3 runs to 15 residues. Trimming took 3 bases from V and 2 from J, leaving 14 bases between them. The CDR3 region is CASSYSNSDAYEQYF. DNA of the CDR3: TGTGCCAGCAGTTATAGTAATTCTGATGCCTACGAGCAGTACTTC.

V and J are TRBV12-3 or TRBV12-4 and TRBJ1-6; possibly TRBD1 for D (6 bases). The CDR3 consists of 14 residues. V was cut by 5 bases and J by 3 bases, with 8 bases left in between. CDR3 in amino acids: CASSTTGYNSPLHF. DNA for the CDR3: TGTGCCAGCAGTACGACAGGCTATAATTCACCCCTCCACTTT.

This clonotype was seen at least ten times. The rearrangement links TRBV5-1 to TRBJ1-2, with D unresolved. Germline lookup yields CDR1 SGHRS and CDR2 YFSETQ. With 0 bases removed from V and 4 bases from J, the gap between germline ends came to 13 bases. The CDR3 spans 15 residues. CDR3 in amino acids: CASSLAYSDIYGYTF. As DNA, the CDR3 is TGCGCCAGCAGCTTGGCCTATTCAGACATCTATGGCTACACCTTC.

This clonotype appeared many times. V is TRBV12-3 or TRBV12-4 and J is TRBJ2-6; no clear D. V lost 9 bases, J lost 0 bases, and 9 bases lay in between. The CDR3 totals 14 residues. CDR3 sequence: CASLGSSGANVLTF. In DNA, the CDR3 is TGTGCCAGTCTTGGAAGCTCTGGGGCCAACGTCCTGACTTTC.

Many counts were recorded for this clonotype. The chain is built from TRBV15 and TRBJ1-2, with TRBD1 as a possible D gene (5 bases). From germline, CDR1 is LNHNV and CDR2 YYDKDF (reference sequence). V was trimmed by 0 bases and J by 8 bases, leaving 16 bases between them. CDR3 length: 15 amino acids. CDR3 residues: CATSREGSRGLGYTF. In DNA form, the CDR3 reads TGTGCCACCAGCAGAGAAGGCTCCCGGGGACTCGGCTACACCTTC.

V and J are TRBV4-1 and TRBJ1-2; D is uncertain. Germline V gene data show CDR1 as MGHRA and CDR2 as YSYEKL. The V gene lost 4 bases and the J gene lost 4 bases, with 10 bases spanning the gap. The CDR3 loop spans 13 amino acids. The CDR3, as DNA: TGCGCCAGCAGCCCCCCGTCCTCCTATGGCTACACCTTC. This codes for CASSPPSSYGYTF.

This clonotype was counted at least ten times. The V gene is TRBV5-1, the J gene TRBJ2-2; the match to TRBD2 covers 12 bases. Germline loops: CDR1 SGHRS, CDR2 YFSETQ. The CDR3 has 17 amino acids. J gave up 3 bases and V 2 bases, and 5 bases lay outside the gene matches. The CDR3 region is CASSFPSGRADTGELFF. In DNA, the CDR3 is TGCGCCAGCAGCTTCCCTAGCGGGAGGGCCGACACCGGGGAGCTGTTTTTT.

The chain has TRBV6-1 and TRBJ1-2; D gene ambiguous. CDR1 MNHNS and CDR2 SASEGT come from the germline V gene. The CDR3 contains 14 residues. V was clipped by 9 bases and J by 4 bases, with 18 bases between them. The CDR3 spells CASSTSGFVYGYTF. For the CDR3, the DNA is TGTGCCAGTTCTACGTCCGGGTTCGTCTATGGCTACACCTTC.

This clonotype showed up many times. V gene TRBV28 combines with J gene TRBJ2-6; D is undetermined. The V and J ends lost 8 bases and 3 bases respectively, with 14 bases between them. The length of the CDR3 is 15 residues. The germline CDR1 and CDR2 sequences are MDHEN and SYDVKM. The CDR3 region has the DNA TGTGCCAGCCGACTCGTCGGCAGTGGGGCCAACGTCCTGACTTTC. It translates to CASRLVGSGANVLTF.

This clonotype has ten or more counts. This rearrangement joins TRBV20-1 to TRBJ1-6; TRBD1 agrees at 8 bases. This CDR3 is 16 amino acids long. Germline V gene data show CDR1 as DFQATT and CDR2 as SNEGSKA (reference sequence). After removal of 0 bases from V and 8 bases from J, the junction contained 9 bases not matched to a gene. CDR3 DNA: TGCAGTGCTAGAGAAGAAACCGGGACAGGCCATTCACCCCTCCACTTT. As protein: CSAREETGTGHSPLHF.

Many counts were recorded for this clonotype. The CDR3, as DNA: TGTGCCAGCAGCCTCGGGGCAGGGAGGGTGGGCAATCAGCCCCAGCATTTT. Translated: CASSLGAGRVGNQPQHF. V and J are TRBV27 and TRBJ1-5, with a possible D match to TRBD1 (5 bases). This CDR3 has 17 amino acids. The V end was cut by 6 bases, the J end by 2 bases, with 20 bases between. Per germline, CDR1 MNHEY and CDR2 SMNVEV (reference sequence).

This clonotype has ten or more counts. The V and J genes are TRBV12-3 or TRBV12-4 and TRBJ1-1; 10 positions agree with TRBD1. The V gene end was trimmed by 6 bases and the J gene end by 5 bases; junction bases not matched to a gene: 9. The CDR3 is made up of 15 amino acids. CDR3 sequence: CASSNDRGLWTEAFF. The CDR3 nucleotides are TGTGCCAGCAGCAACGACAGGGGGCTGTGGACTGAAGCTTTCTTT.